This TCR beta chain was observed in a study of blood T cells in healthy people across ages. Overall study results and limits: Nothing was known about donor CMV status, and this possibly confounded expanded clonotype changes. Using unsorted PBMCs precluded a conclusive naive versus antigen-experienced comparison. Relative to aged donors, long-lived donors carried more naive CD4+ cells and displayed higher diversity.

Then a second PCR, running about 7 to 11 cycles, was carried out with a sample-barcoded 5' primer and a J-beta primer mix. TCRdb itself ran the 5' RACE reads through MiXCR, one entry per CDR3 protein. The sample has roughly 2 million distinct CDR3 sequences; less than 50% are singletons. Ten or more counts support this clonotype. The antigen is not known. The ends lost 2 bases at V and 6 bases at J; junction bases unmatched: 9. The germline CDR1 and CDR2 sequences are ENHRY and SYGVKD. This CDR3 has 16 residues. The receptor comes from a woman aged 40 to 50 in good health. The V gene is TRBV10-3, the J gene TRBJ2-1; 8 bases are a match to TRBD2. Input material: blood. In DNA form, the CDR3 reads TGTGCCATCAGTGAGCCGGGAGGGGCAAGGTCCAATGAGCAGTTCTTC. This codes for CAISEPGGARSNEQFF.